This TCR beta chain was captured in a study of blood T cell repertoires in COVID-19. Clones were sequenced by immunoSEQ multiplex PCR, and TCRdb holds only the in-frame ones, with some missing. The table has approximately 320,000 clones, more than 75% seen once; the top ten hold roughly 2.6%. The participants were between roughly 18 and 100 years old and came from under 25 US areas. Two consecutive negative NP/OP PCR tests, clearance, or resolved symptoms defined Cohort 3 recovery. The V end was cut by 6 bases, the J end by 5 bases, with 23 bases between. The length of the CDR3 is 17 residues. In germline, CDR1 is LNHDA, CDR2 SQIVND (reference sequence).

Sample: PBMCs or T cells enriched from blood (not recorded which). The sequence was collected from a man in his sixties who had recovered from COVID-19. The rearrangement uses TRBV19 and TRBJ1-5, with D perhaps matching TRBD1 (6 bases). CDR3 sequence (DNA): TGTGCCAGTAGCAGGGGTCCTGGCAGGGGAGGGGATCAGCCCCAGCATTTT. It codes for CASSRGPGRGGDQPQHF.